These 17 T cell receptor beta chains originate from one sample sequenced in a study of PD-L1 blockade in urothelial cancer. The time point was: peripheral blood 6 weeks after treatment start. Profiled with immunoSEQ multiplex PCR; TCRdb holds only in-frame clones, not every one. This table holds about 45,000 clones, 91% found once. Specimen: PBMCs, collected around atezolizumab (anti-PD-L1) treatment. Source of these receptors: a man between 65 and 79 years old with urothelial cancer.

In its sample, this clone was seen a few times. The chain has TRBV18 and TRBJ2-2, with D possibly TRBD1 on 6 matching bases. V was shortened by 5 bases and J by 1 base, with 11 bases between the two germline ends. The CDR3 length is 15 residues. CDR1 is KGHSH, CDR2 LQKENI, per germline. This CDR3 reads CASSEGRGNTGELFF. The CDR3, as DNA: TGTGCCAGCTCAGAAGGCAGGGGGAACACCGGGGAGCTGTTTTTT.

V gene TRBV5-1 combines with J gene TRBJ2-2, with D tentatively TRBD1 (6 bases). The CDR3 runs 16 residues. The ends were cut back, 5 bases at V and 1 base at J, with 15 bases in the middle. Germline lookup yields CDR1 SGHRS and CDR2 YFSETQ. The CDR3 DNA follows: TGCGCCAGCAGTCCCCAACCGGGACAGAACACCGGGGAGCTGTTTTTT. Protein product: CASSPQPGQNTGELFF.

V is TRBV5-5 and J is TRBJ2-3, with unresolved D. Deletions cut 2 bases from V and 6 bases from J, with 19 bases between. From germline, CDR1 is SGHKS and CDR2 YYEKEE (reference sequence). The CDR3 consists of 16 residues. The CDR3 protein is CASSLSGSPIGDTQYF. CDR3 bases: TGTGCCAGCAGCTTATCAGGATCCCCCATTGGGGATACGCAGTATTTT.

The chain links TRBV9 to TRBJ2-5; 10 nucleotides line up with TRBD2. Trimming took 0 bases from V and 5 from J; bases not matched to a gene: 13. Germline CDR1 reads SGDLS; CDR2 reads YYNGEE. This CDR3 spans 18 amino acids. This CDR3 reads CASSVGLAGVRVGETQYF. CDR3 nucleotide sequence: TGTGCCAGCAGCGTAGGGCTAGCGGGAGTTAGGGTTGGGGAGACCCAGTACTTC.

The V call is TRBV27, the J call TRBJ2-5, with D tentatively TRBD2 (6 bases). The V gene lost 4 bases and the J gene lost 5 bases, with 14 bases spanning the gap. Germline V gene sequence: CDR1 MNHEY, CDR2 SMNVEV (reference sequence). The CDR3 loop spans 14 amino acids. CDR3: CASSYRGGLETQYF. For the CDR3, the DNA is TGTGCCAGCAGTTACCGCGGAGGGTTGGAGACCCAGTACTTC.

The chain links TRBV30 to TRBJ2-6, with D possibly matching TRBD2 (6 bases). The length of the CDR3 is 15 residues. The V and J ends lost 1 base and 4 bases respectively, with 11 bases between them. Germline V gives CDR1 GTSNPN, CDR2 SVGIG (reference sequence). In DNA, the CDR3 is TGTGCCTGGAGTGGACGGGGGTCAGGGGCCAACGTCCTGACTTTC. This gives the protein CAWSGRGSGANVLTF.

This rearrangement joins TRBV7-2 to TRBJ2-1; TRBD2 matches at 7 bases. Germline V gives CDR1 SGHTA, CDR2 FQGNSA. Losses at the gene ends were 6 bases for V and 4 bases for J; bases not matched to a gene: 9. CDR3 size: 15 residues. CDR3 loop: CASSPLAANYNEQFF. CDR3 nucleotide sequence: TGTGCCAGCAGTCCCCTAGCGGCCAATTACAATGAGCAGTTCTTC.

The genes are TRBV7-9 and TRBJ1-4; D is ambiguous. Germline V lookup: CDR1 SEHNR, CDR2 FQNEAQ (reference sequence). The length of the CDR3 is 14 residues. V lost 5 bases and J lost 10, with 17 bases in between. The CDR3 sequence is CASSRPQAGGKLFF. In DNA form, the CDR3 reads TGTGCCAGCAGCCGTCCCCAGGCGGGCGGAAAACTGTTTTTT.

The chain carries TRBV27 and TRBJ2-1; 9 bases line up with TRBD1. J was trimmed by 13 bases and V by 5 bases; bases with no gene match: 6. Germline V gene lookup returns CDR1 MNHEY and CDR2 SMNVEV (reference sequence). This CDR3 region has 12 residues. For the CDR3, the DNA is TGTGCCAGCAGTGCGGGGACAGGGAAACAGTTCTTC. It is translated as CASSAGTGKQFF.

The chain has TRBV7-8 and TRBJ2-1, with 11 bases matching TRBD2. The germline V gene has CDR1 SGHVS and CDR2 FQNEAQ. Trimming took 5 bases from V and 9 from J; bases not matched to a gene: 9. The CDR3 runs to 15 residues. CDR3: CASSITSGSFGEQFF. For the CDR3, the DNA is TGTGCCAGCAGCATAACTAGCGGGAGTTTCGGTGAGCAGTTCTTC. The entire variable domain, with the rest obtained from reference TRBV7-8 and TRBJ2-1, is as follows: GAGVSQSPRYKVAKRGQDVALRCDPISGHVSLFWYQQALGQGPEFLTYFQNEAQLDKSGLPSDRFFAERPEGSVSTLKIQRTQQEDSAVYLCASSITSGSFGEQFFGPGTRLTVL.

This sequence joins TRBV18 and TRBJ2-5; no clear D gene. CDR3 size: 14 residues. The ends were cut back, 3 bases at V and 4 bases at J, with 12 bases in the middle. Germline assignment: CDR1 KGHSH and CDR2 LQKENI. The CDR3: CASSPPLGVETQYF. The CDR3 DNA follows: TGTGCCAGCTCACCCCCGTTGGGCGTAGAGACCCAGTACTTC.

The rearrangement uses TRBV5-4 and TRBJ2-7; 11 nucleotides align to TRBD1. This CDR3 spans 14 amino acids. Germline V gene lookup returns CDR1 SGHNT and CDR2 YYREEE (reference sequence). The V gene end was trimmed by 4 bases and the J gene end by 12 bases; junction bases not matched to a gene: 12. The CDR3 here is CASSAGQGDSTPYF. DNA of the CDR3: TGTGCCAGCAGCGCGGGACAGGGGGATTCTACGCCGTACTTC.

This chain connects TRBV7-9 to TRBJ2-5; TRBD2 aligns across 10 bases. The germline V gene encodes CDR1 SEHNR and CDR2 FQNEAQ (reference sequence). With 5 bases clipped from V and 4 bases from J, the junction kept 19 bases outside the gene matches. The CDR3 has 19 amino acids. The CDR3 is CASSPYSGRAFSSRETQYF. DNA for the CDR3: TGTGCCAGCAGCCCATACAGCGGGAGGGCCTTTTCCTCTCGAGAGACCCAGTACTTC. Full variable domain (rest looked up from reference TRBV7-9 and TRBJ2-5): DTGVSQNPRHKITKRGQNVTFRCDPISEHNRLYWYRQTLGQGPEFLTYFQNEAQLEKSRLLSDRFSAERPKGSFSTLEIQRTEQGDSAMYLCASSPYSGRAFSSRETQYFGPGTRLLVL.

The chain couples TRBV5-5 to TRBJ2-3; D call uncertain. V was trimmed by 4 bases and J by 1 base, leaving 10 bases between them. CDR1 and CDR2 from the germline V gene are SGHKS and YYEKEE (reference sequence). This CDR3 contains 14 residues. The CDR3 loop is CASSLGTGTDTQYF. The CDR3 nucleotides read TGTGCCAGCAGCCTGGGCACGGGCACAGATACGCAGTATTTT.

This chain connects TRBV7-9 to TRBJ2-5, with TRBD2 matching over 9 bases. The V gene end was trimmed by 2 bases and the J gene end by 4 bases; junction bases not matched to a gene: 5. This CDR3 is built from 15 residues. From germline, CDR1 is SEHNR and CDR2 FQNEAQ (reference sequence). CDR3 DNA: TGTGCCAGCAGCTTAAGTAGCGGGAGAGGAGAGACCCAGTACTTC. It encodes CASSLSSGRGETQYF.

The chain joins TRBV7-9 to TRBJ2-2; TRBD2 aligns across 7 bases. Germline V gives CDR1 SEHNR, CDR2 FQNEAQ (reference sequence). The CDR3 is made up of 17 amino acids. Germline trimming cut 8 bases from V and 4 bases from J; bases unmatched to any gene: 16. CDR3 in DNA: TGTGCCAGCGGGGCTCCAAAGGGCGGGAGTATCACCGGGGAGCTGTTTTTT. Its translation is CASGAPKGGSITGELFF.

The V and J genes are TRBV10-3 and TRBJ2-2; 7 positions match TRBD2. The CDR3 is 14 residues long. The V and J ends lost 7 bases and 4 bases, in that order; junction bases with no gene match: 6. Germline CDR1 and CDR2: ENHRY and SYGVKD. CDR3 residues: CAITAGVGTGELFF. The CDR3 nucleotides read TGTGCCATCACCGCGGGAGTAGGCACCGGGGAGCTGTTTTTT.